This is a list of T cell receptor beta chains from one sample in a study of CD8 T cells in ankylosing spondylitis. MiXCR, applied by TCRdb to the 5' RACE reads, yields one record per CDR3 protein. Of under 170,000 distinct CDR3 sequences in the sample, approximately 48% were seen once. Sequencing used synovial fluid, either unsorted or a sorted T cell fraction (not recorded which). The source of these receptors is a male donor with ankylosing spondylitis. CDR3s include the opening cysteine and the closing phenylalanine or tryptophan. The order of the fields is CDR3 protein, CDR3 DNA, clone size, J gene, D gene, CDR3 length, V gene. The D gene is left open where the match is weak. The size field is filled for only some rows; it gives once, few, many or a size class.

CDR3aa: CASSPEKDGNQPQHF; CDR3nt: TGTGCCAGCAGCCCGGAGAAGGATGGCAATCAGCCCCAGCATTTT; abundance: NA; j_gene: TRBJ1-5; d_gene: NA; len: 15; v_gene: TRBV7-6
CDR3aa: CASSLWVAAQETQYF; CDR3nt: TGTGCCAGCAGTTTATGGGTGGCAGCCCAAGAGACCCAGTACTTC; abundance: NA; j_gene: TRBJ2-5; d_gene: NA; len: 15; v_gene: TRBV28
CDR3aa: CASSVEDTQYF; CDR3nt: TGTGCCAGCAGCGTAGAAGATACGCAGTATTTT; abundance: NA; j_gene: TRBJ2-3; d_gene: NA; len: 11; v_gene: TRBV9
CDR3aa: CASSFIAGVNSYNEQFF; CDR3nt: TGTGCCAGCAGCTTTATAGCGGGAGTCAACTCCTACAATGAGCAGTTCTTC; abundance: NA; j_gene: TRBJ2-1; d_gene: TRBD2; len: 17; v_gene: TRBV7-3
CDR3aa: CATSDFGAPQHRGLFF; CDR3nt: TGTGCCACCAGTGATTTTGGGGCACCCCAACACCGGGGGCTGTTTTTT; abundance: few; j_gene: TRBJ2-2; d_gene: NA; len: 16; v_gene: TRBV24-1
CDR3aa: CASSPALAGDNEQFF; CDR3nt: TGTGCCAGCAGCCCGGCCCTAGCGGGGGACAATGAGCAGTTCTTC; abundance: NA; j_gene: TRBJ2-1; d_gene: TRBD2; len: 15; v_gene: TRBV27
CDR3aa: CASSPTPGLAGRPYYEQFF; CDR3nt: TGTGCCAGCAGCCCCACTCCGGGACTAGCGGGACGCCCCTATTATGAGCAGTTCTTC; abundance: NA; j_gene: TRBJ2-1; d_gene: TRBD2; len: 19; v_gene: TRBV12-3/TRBV12-4
CDR3aa: CSATGTGEHQPQHF; CDR3nt: TGCAGTGCCACCGGGACAGGGGAACATCAGCCCCAGCATTTT; abundance: NA; j_gene: TRBJ1-5; d_gene: TRBD1; len: 14; v_gene: TRBV20-1
CDR3aa: CASSQVGGKNIQYF; CDR3nt: TGCGCCAGCAGCCAAGTAGGGGGGAAAAACATTCAGTACTTC; abundance: few; j_gene: TRBJ2-4; d_gene: NA; len: 14; v_gene: TRBV4-1
CDR3aa: CASSQTQLAGVIYEQFF; CDR3nt: TGCGCCAGCAGCCAAACGCAACTAGCGGGAGTTATCTATGAGCAGTTCTTC; abundance: few; j_gene: TRBJ2-1; d_gene: TRBD2; len: 17; v_gene: TRBV4-3
CDR3aa: CSCEGFDTGELFF; CDR3nt: TGCAGCTGTGAAGGGTTTGACACCGGGGAGCTGTTTTTT; abundance: NA; j_gene: TRBJ2-2; d_gene: NA; len: 13; v_gene: TRBV29-1
CDR3aa: CASSTLTLGGAPTDTQYF; CDR3nt: TGTGCCAGCAGTACTTTGACCCTGGGAGGGGCCCCCACAGATACGCAGTATTTT; abundance: NA; j_gene: TRBJ2-3; d_gene: TRBD2; len: 18; v_gene: TRBV28
CDR3aa: CASSLGTSGHNEQFF; CDR3nt: TGTGCCAGCAGTTTGGGGACTAGCGGCCACAATGAGCAGTTCTTC; abundance: NA; j_gene: TRBJ2-1; d_gene: TRBD2; len: 15; v_gene: TRBV12-3/TRBV12-4
CDR3aa: CAISDPGQGQETQYF; CDR3nt: TGTGCCATCAGTGATCCGGGACAGGGGCAAGAGACCCAGTACTTC; abundance: NA; j_gene: TRBJ2-5; d_gene: TRBD1; len: 15; v_gene: TRBV10-3
CDR3aa: CASSPGASRREQYF; CDR3nt: TGTGCCAGCAGCCCGGGGGCCTCACGTCGGGAGCAGTACTTC; abundance: few; j_gene: TRBJ2-7; d_gene: NA; len: 14; v_gene: TRBV27
CDR3aa: CASSQPGHHGETQYF; CDR3nt: TGTGCCAGCAGCCAACCGGGACACCACGGGGAGACCCAGTACTTC; abundance: NA; j_gene: TRBJ2-5; d_gene: NA; len: 15; v_gene: TRBV7-4
CDR3aa: CASSLGLLGRSHEQYF; CDR3nt: TGTGCCAGCAGTTTGGGCTTGCTCGGGAGAAGCCACGAGCAGTACTTC; abundance: NA; j_gene: TRBJ2-7; d_gene: NA; len: 16; v_gene: TRBV12-3/TRBV12-4
CDR3aa: CASSLDFLGQGGDEQFF; CDR3nt: TGTGCCAGCAGCTTAGATTTTTTGGGACAGGGTGGGGATGAGCAGTTCTTC; abundance: NA; j_gene: TRBJ2-1; d_gene: TRBD1; len: 17; v_gene: TRBV11-3
CDR3aa: CASSRGRPAQFF; CDR3nt: TGTGCCAGCAGCCGTGGGAGACCAGCGCAGTTCTTC; abundance: NA; j_gene: TRBJ2-1; d_gene: NA; len: 12; v_gene: TRBV6-6
CDR3aa: CASSWTGFTEAFF; CDR3nt: TGCGCCAGCAGCTGGACAGGGTTCACTGAAGCTTTCTTT; abundance: few; j_gene: TRBJ1-1; d_gene: TRBD1; len: 13; v_gene: TRBV5-1
CDR3aa: CASSQDPHRPLSYEQYF; CDR3nt: TGCGCCAGCAGCCAAGATCCCCACCGGCCTCTCTCCTACGAGCAGTACTTC; abundance: few; j_gene: TRBJ2-7; d_gene: NA; len: 17; v_gene: TRBV4-1
CDR3aa: CSARDRDRATEAFF; CDR3nt: TGCAGTGCTAGAGATAGGGACAGGGCCACTGAAGCTTTCTTT; abundance: NA; j_gene: TRBJ1-1; d_gene: TRBD1; len: 14; v_gene: TRBV20-1
CDR3aa: CSARTSGREQETQYF; CDR3nt: TGCAGTGCTAGGACTAGCGGGAGGGAACAAGAGACCCAGTACTTC; abundance: once; j_gene: TRBJ2-5; d_gene: TRBD2; len: 15; v_gene: TRBV20-1
CDR3aa: CASSQDVGGPNEQFF; CDR3nt: TGTGCCAGCAGCCAAGATGTCGGGGGACCGAATGAGCAGTTCTTC; abundance: NA; j_gene: TRBJ2-1; d_gene: NA; len: 15; v_gene: TRBV4-2
CDR3aa: CSAAPIQAPNTEAFF; CDR3nt: TGCAGTGCTGCCCCAATTCAGGCCCCGAACACTGAAGCTTTCTTT; abundance: NA; j_gene: TRBJ1-1; d_gene: NA; len: 15; v_gene: TRBV20-1
CDR3aa: CASSFPREQGQGKETQYF; CDR3nt: TGTGCCAGCAGCTTCCCGAGGGAGCAAGGACAGGGTAAAGAGACCCAGTACTTC; abundance: few; j_gene: TRBJ2-5; d_gene: TRBD1; len: 18; v_gene: TRBV11-1
CDR3aa: CASSHLGDSSYNEQFF; CDR3nt: TGCGCCAGCAGCCATCTCGGGGACTCCTCCTACAATGAGCAGTTCTTC; abundance: once; j_gene: TRBJ2-1; d_gene: NA; len: 16; v_gene: TRBV4-3
CDR3aa: CASSSTSGHYNEQFF; CDR3nt: TGTGCCAGCAGCAGCACTAGCGGACATTACAATGAGCAGTTCTTC; abundance: many; j_gene: TRBJ2-1; d_gene: TRBD2; len: 15; v_gene: TRBV12-3/TRBV12-4
CDR3aa: CSVVPRQGAKGYTF; CDR3nt: TGCAGCGTCGTCCCCAGACAGGGGGCGAAGGGCTACACCTTC; abundance: NA; j_gene: TRBJ1-2; d_gene: TRBD1; len: 14; v_gene: TRBV29-1
CDR3aa: CSVGQPMNTEAFF; CDR3nt: TGCAGCGTTGGGCAGCCTATGAACACTGAAGCTTTCTTT; abundance: once; j_gene: TRBJ1-1; d_gene: NA; len: 13; v_gene: TRBV29-1
CDR3aa: CASSLIGRREQYF; CDR3nt: TGTGCCAGCAGTCTTATCGGGCGGCGCGAGCAGTACTTC; abundance: NA; j_gene: TRBJ2-7; d_gene: NA; len: 13; v_gene: TRBV27
CDR3aa: CASSFGGGRETQYF; CDR3nt: TGTGCCAGCAGTTTCGGTGGGGGGCGAGAGACCCAGTACTTC; abundance: NA; j_gene: TRBJ2-5; d_gene: NA; len: 14; v_gene: TRBV12-3/TRBV12-4
CDR3aa: CSAGTGAPLHF; CDR3nt: TGCAGTGCTGGGACAGGTGCACCCCTCCACTTT; abundance: NA; j_gene: TRBJ1-6; d_gene: TRBD1; len: 11; v_gene: TRBV20-1
CDR3aa: CASSQDRFHSNQPQHF; CDR3nt: TGCGCCAGCAGCCAAGATCGCTTCCATAGCAATCAGCCCCAGCATTTT; abundance: NA; j_gene: TRBJ1-5; d_gene: NA; len: 16; v_gene: TRBV4-3
CDR3aa: CASTRWDTEAFF; CDR3nt: TGTGCCAGCACCCGTTGGGACACTGAAGCTTTCTTT; abundance: NA; j_gene: TRBJ1-1; d_gene: NA; len: 12; v_gene: TRBV7-8
CDR3aa: CASSQNSGNTIYF; CDR3nt: TGTGCCAGCAGTCAAAACTCTGGAAACACCATATATTTT; abundance: few; j_gene: TRBJ1-3; d_gene: NA; len: 13; v_gene: TRBV12-3/TRBV12-4
CDR3aa: CASSRWGITNEKLFF; CDR3nt: TGCGCCAGCAGCCGCTGGGGGATAACTAATGAAAAACTGTTTTTT; abundance: NA; j_gene: TRBJ1-4; d_gene: NA; len: 15; v_gene: TRBV4-1